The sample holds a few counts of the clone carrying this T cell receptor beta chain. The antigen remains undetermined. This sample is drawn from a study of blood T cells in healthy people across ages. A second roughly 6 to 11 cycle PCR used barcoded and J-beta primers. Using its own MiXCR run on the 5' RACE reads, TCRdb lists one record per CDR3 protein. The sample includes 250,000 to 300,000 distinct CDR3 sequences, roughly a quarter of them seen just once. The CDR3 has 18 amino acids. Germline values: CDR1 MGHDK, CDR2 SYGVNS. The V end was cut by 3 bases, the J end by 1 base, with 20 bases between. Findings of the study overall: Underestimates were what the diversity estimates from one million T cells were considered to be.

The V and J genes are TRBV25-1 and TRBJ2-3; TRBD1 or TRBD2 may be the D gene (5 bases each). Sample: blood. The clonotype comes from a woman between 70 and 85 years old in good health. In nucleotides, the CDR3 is TGTGCCAGCAGTGAGATCGGTCGGGGACCCCTGGGCACAGATACGCAGTATTTT. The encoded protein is CASSEIGRGPLGTDTQYF.